The 7 T cell receptor beta chains presented below share a single source sample, sequenced in a study of chemoradiotherapy in HPV16-positive cancers. Generated by immunoSEQ multiplex PCR, the TCRdb table keeps only in-frame clones and is missing some. The data contain approximately 17,000 clones, roughly 86% of them singletons. The sequenced sample was blood, obtained from a patient who underwent chemoradiotherapy. These receptors originate from a human donor with HPV-associated anogenital cancer.

The chain recombines TRBV2 with TRBJ1-1; D is undetermined. CDR3 size: 12 residues. V was shortened by 2 bases and J by 8 bases, with 9 bases between the two germline ends. CDR1 is SNHLY and CDR2 is FYNNEI in the germline V gene. As DNA, the CDR3 is TGTGCCAGCAGTGAAACCCTCGTCGAAGCTTTCTTT. This translates into CASSETLVEAFF.

This chain joins TRBV7-3 and TRBJ2-1; the match to TRBD2 covers 10 bases. Germline V gene lookup returns CDR1 SGHTA and CDR2 FQGTGA. The CDR3 is 14 residues long. Unmatched junction bases numbered 3, after V lost 5 bases and J lost 5 bases. The CDR3 sequence is CASSLAGAHNEQFF. In nucleotides, the CDR3 is TGTGCCAGCAGCCTAGCGGGGGCCCACAATGAGCAGTTCTTC.

The chain recombines TRBV29-1 with TRBJ2-2; D gene uncertain. The CDR3 consists of 12 residues. From germline, CDR1 is SQVTM and CDR2 ANQGSEA. Trimming took 4 bases from V and 6 from J, leaving 9 bases between them. The CDR3 loop is CSVVPPAGELFF. The CDR3 DNA sequence: TGCAGCGTTGTGCCTCCGGCCGGGGAGCTGTTTTTT.

This clone was observed a handful of times. V is TRBV6-1 and J is TRBJ2-4; D unresolved. Trimming removed 7 bases at V and 10 bases at J, with 11 bases between. Germline CDR1 and CDR2: MNHNS and SASEGT. The CDR3 sequence is 11 residues long. The CDR3 reads CASKDLNIQYF. As DNA, the CDR3 is TGTGCCAGCAAAGACCTCAATATTCAGTACTTC.

The chain has TRBV29-1 and TRBJ1-1; 11 nucleotides line up with TRBD1. V shed 1 base, J shed 6 bases, and the junction held 7 bases outside the gene matches. Looked up from germline, CDR1 is SQVTM and CDR2 is ANQGSEA. This CDR3 is 15 amino acids long. The CDR3 here is CSVEGTGGLNAEAFF. The CDR3 DNA sequence: TGCAGCGTTGAAGGGACAGGGGGCTTAAACGCTGAAGCTTTCTTT.

The chain couples TRBV7-3 to TRBJ2-1; no firm D call. This CDR3 spans 13 amino acids. The germline V and J ends were trimmed by 6 bases and 1 base, with 7 bases remaining between them. Germline V gene sequence: CDR1 SGHTA, CDR2 FQGTGA. The CDR3: CASRLQSYNEQFF. The CDR3 nucleotides are TGTGCCAGCAGACTCCAATCCTACAATGAGCAGTTCTTC.

The V call is TRBV2, the J call TRBJ2-7, with D tentatively TRBD2 (6 bases). The V and J ends lost 2 bases and 4 bases respectively, with 18 bases between them. The V gene's germline CDR1 is SNHLY and CDR2 FYNNEI. This CDR3 region has 16 residues. The CDR3 region has the DNA TGTGCCAGCAGTGAAAGGAGGGCCGCCCTTTCTTACGAGCAGTACTTC. Protein: CASSERRAALSYEQYF.